Shown below are 27 T cell receptor beta chains from a single sample sequenced in a study of blood T cell repertoires in COVID-19 (dated by TCRdb to 2018 to 2020). Libraries were constructed by the immunoSEQ multiplex PCR assay. As stored in TCRdb, this immuneACCESS dataset retains in-frame rearrangements with V and J assigned. A fraction of the clones does not appear; measured against another copy, unresolved V genes explain less than half of the discrepancy, and the remainder lacks a known reason. The sample contains about 96,000 clones, about 88% of them found a single time. The ten most abundant clones make up 15% to 20% of the sample. The specimen sequenced was peripheral blood. The receptors were gathered from an older woman with acute or convalescent COVID-19.

V and J are TRBV30 and TRBJ1-2; TRBD1 matches at 8 bases. The CDR3 is made up of 17 amino acids. V dropped 3 bases and J dropped 5; count of bases not matched to a gene: 17. Germline CDR1 GTSNPN, CDR2 SVGIG (reference sequence). The chain's CDR3 is CAWRFGMGRGLLYGYTF. In nucleotides, the CDR3 is TGTGCCTGGAGATTCGGTATGGGCAGGGGGCTTTTGTATGGCTACACCTTC. Filled out from reference TRBV30 and TRBJ1-2, the complete variable domain reads SQTIHQWPATLVQPVGSPLSLECTVEGTSNPNLYWYRQAAGRGLQLLFYSVGIGQISSEVPQNLSASRPQDRQFILSSKKLLLSDSGFYLCAWRFGMGRGLLYGYTFGSGTRLTVV.

This clone was picked up one time. In DNA, the CDR3 is TGTGCCAGCAGTTTATCGACGGGGGGAGCCTACGAGCAGTACTTC. It specifies CASSLSTGGAYEQYF. V usage is TRBV27 and J usage is TRBJ2-7; TRBD2 matches 7 bases. V gave up 0 bases and J gave up 2 bases; unmatched junction bases: 4. CDR1 and CDR2 from the germline V gene are MNHEY and SMNVEV (reference sequence). The CDR3 is 15 residues long.

The chain carries TRBV20-1 and TRBJ1-5, with 8 bases fitting TRBD1. The CDR3 totals 17 residues. J lost 0 bases, V lost 3 bases, and 10 bases had no gene match. Germline V gives CDR1 DFQATT, CDR2 SNEGSKA (reference sequence). Written as DNA, the CDR3 is TGCAGTGCTAGTTTGGGACAGGCGCGATATAGCAATCAGCCCCAGCATTTT. The encoded protein is CSASLGQARYSNQPQHF.

The gene calls are TRBV18 and TRBJ2-2, with D maybe TRBD1 (5 bases). V lost 0 bases and J lost 2, with 7 bases in between. Per the germline V gene, CDR1 is KGHSH and CDR2 is LQKENI. The CDR3 spans 15 residues. This CDR3 reads CASSPPGLNTGELFF. Here the CDR3 DNA reads TGTGCCAGCTCACCACCGGGGCTAAACACCGGGGAGCTGTTTTTT.

To note about this clone: Within the sample, other DNA sequences also encode this same CDR3. CDR3 coding DNA: TGCAGCGTTGCCCGGGGAGTCAATCAGCCCCAGCATTTT. Its translation is CSVARGVNQPQHF. The chain carries TRBV29-1 and TRBJ1-5; the D is unclear. V was clipped by 4 bases and J by 3 bases, with 10 bases between them. The germline V gene encodes CDR1 SQVTM and CDR2 ANQGSEA. The CDR3 covers 13 residues.

The J gene is TRBJ1-3, the V gene TRBV7-6, with D perhaps TRBD1 (5 bases). This CDR3 comprises 15 residues. CDR1 SGHVS and CDR2 FNYEAQ come from the germline V gene. The germline V and J ends were trimmed by 4 bases and 2 bases, with 12 bases remaining between them. The CDR3 DNA reads as TGTGCCAGCAGCTGGGGGGACGGCGCTGGAAACACCATATATTTT. It codes for CASSWGDGAGNTIYF.

The J gene is TRBJ2-3, the V gene TRBV27; a possible D gene is TRBD2 (7 bases). The germline V gene has CDR1 MNHEY and CDR2 SMNVEV (reference sequence). Trimming cost V 3 bases and J 5 bases, with 15 bases left between them. The CDR3 length is 15 residues. CDR3 nucleotide sequence: TGTGCCAGCAGTTTCCGGGGGGCGCGGCAAGATACGCAGTATTTT. Its protein product is CASSFRGARQDTQYF.

The V gene is TRBV25-1, the J gene TRBJ2-1; D remains unclear. This CDR3 region has 14 residues. V was pared by 6 bases and J by 2 bases, with 11 bases between. The germline CDR1 and CDR2 sequences are MGHDK and SYGVNS. The CDR3 protein is CASSDTGTYNEQFF. CDR3 in DNA: TGTGCCAGCAGCGACACCGGAACCTACAATGAGCAGTTCTTC.

The rearrangement uses TRBV13 and TRBJ2-7, with D perhaps matching TRBD2 (5 bases). Trimming removed 5 bases at V and 7 bases at J, with 12 bases between. The CDR3 loop spans 12 amino acids. From germline, CDR1 is PRHDT and CDR2 FYEKMQ (reference sequence). The CDR3, as DNA: TGTGCCAGCAGCCTCCCTCCGGGAGAGCAGTACTTC. Translated, it gives CASSLPPGEQYF. Full variable domain (missing parts from reference TRBV13 and TRBJ2-7): AAGVIQSPRHLIKEKRETATLKCYPIPRHDTVYWYQQGPGQDPQFLISFYEKMQSDKGSIPDRFSAQQFSDYHSELNMSSLELGDSALYFCASSLPPGEQYFGPGTRLTVT.

The gene calls are TRBV19 and TRBJ2-3, with D perhaps TRBD1 (5 bases). CDR1 and CDR2 (germline): LNHDA, SQIVND (reference sequence). The V end lost 5 bases, the J end lost 2 bases, and 14 bases lay between the germline ends. This CDR3 is built from 15 residues. CDR3 sequence (DNA): TGTGCCAGTAGTCTTAGGACAACTTACACAGATACGCAGTATTTT. Translated, it gives CASSLRTTYTDTQYF. Full variable domain (rest looked up from reference TRBV19 and TRBJ2-3): DGGITQSPKYLFRKEGQNVTLSCEQNLNHDAMYWYRQDPGQGLRLIYYSQIVNDFQKGDIAEGYSVSREKKESFPLTVTSAQKNPTAFYLCASSLRTTYTDTQYFGPGTRLTVL.

This rearrangement joins TRBV2 to TRBJ1-2, with a possible D match to TRBD1 (5 bases). V lost 4 bases and J lost 4, with 7 bases in between. Germline V gene lookup returns CDR1 SNHLY and CDR2 FYNNEI. This CDR3 spans 12 amino acids. CDR3 protein: CASSGQIYGYTF. The CDR3 coding sequence is TGTGCCAGCAGTGGACAGATCTATGGCTACACCTTC.

The chain recombines TRBV28 with TRBJ2-7; 8 bases are a match to TRBD2. The CDR3 sequence is 14 residues long. V trimming: 7 bases; J trimming: 3 bases; junction bases outside the gene matches: 8. Germline CDR1 MDHEN, CDR2 SYDVKM. CDR3 DNA sequence: TGTGCCAGCACCCAACCGGGACTAGTCTACGAGCAGTACTTC. Protein product: CASTQPGLVYEQYF.

The genes are TRBV5-4 and TRBJ2-3, with D possibly TRBD2 on 6 matching bases. This CDR3 has 14 amino acids. Looked up from germline, CDR1 is SGHNT and CDR2 is YYREEE (reference sequence). Trimming took 4 bases from V and 3 from J, leaving 12 bases between them. This chain's CDR3 is CASSLRGRTDTQYF. The CDR3 DNA sequence: TGTGCCAGCAGCCTACGGGGGAGGACAGATACGCAGTATTTT.

The genes are TRBV7-2 and TRBJ2-5; unclear D gene. V was trimmed by 3 bases and J by 0 bases, leaving 8 bases between them. There are 14 residues in the CDR3. CDR1 SGHTA and CDR2 FQGNSA come from the germline V gene. The CDR3 DNA follows: TGTGCCAGCAGCTTTTCCCGGTACCAAGAGACCCAGTACTTC. Residues: CASSFSRYQETQYF.

The chain couples TRBV10-3 to TRBJ2-1; 8 nucleotides line up with TRBD2. CDR3 size: 15 residues. The ends lost 6 bases at V and 5 bases at J; junction bases unmatched: 9. Germline V gene data show CDR1 as ENHRY and CDR2 as SYGVKD. The CDR3, as DNA: TGTGCCATCAGCCTGGGACTAGGGGCCCACAATGAGCAGTTCTTC. It yields the protein CAISLGLGAHNEQFF.

CDR3 nucleotides: TGTGCCAGCAGCGTAGGGTCTAGCGGGTCCTACTCCTACGAGCAGTACTTC. It specifies CASSVGSSGSYSYEQYF. The chain uses TRBV11-2 and TRBJ2-7; 8 bases fit TRBD2. J was trimmed by 0 bases and V by 5 bases; bases with no gene match: 12. Germline V CDR1 and CDR2: SGHAT, FQNNGV. The CDR3 extends over 17 amino acids.

The chain carries TRBV7-9 and TRBJ1-6; D is unclear. This CDR3 has 15 amino acids. V lost 5 bases, J lost 5 bases, and 13 bases lay in between. Germline V lookup: CDR1 SEHNR, CDR2 FQNEAQ (reference sequence). CDR3 loop: CASSLSGHNNSPLHF. For the CDR3, the DNA is TGTGCCAGCAGCCTTAGTGGGCACAATAATTCACCCCTCCACTTT.

In its sample, this clone is medium-sized. J is TRBJ1-2 and V is TRBV12-3 or TRBV12-4; D call uncertain. The CDR3 sequence is 12 residues long. Trimming pared 2 bases from V and 7 bases from J, leaving 8 bases between. CDR3 protein: CASSLYEAGYTF. CDR3 sequence (DNA): TGTGCCAGCAGTTTATACGAGGCTGGCTACACCTTC.

CDR3: CASSQVSGIYGYTF. Here the CDR3 DNA reads TGCGCCAGCAGCCAAGTATCAGGGATCTATGGCTACACCTTC. V and J are TRBV4-3 and TRBJ1-2; D is perhaps TRBD1 (5 bases). The CDR3 contains 14 residues. The germline gives CDR1 LGHNA, CDR2 YSLEER. The V and J ends lost 1 base and 4 bases respectively, with 10 bases between them.

This chain uses TRBV3-1 (or the pseudogene TRBV3-2) with TRBJ1-1; TRBD1 matches at 8 bases. The CDR3 covers 14 residues. Trimming cost V 4 bases and J 4 bases; bases outside gene matches: 5. From germline, CDR1 is LGHDT and CDR2 YNNKEL (reference sequence). The CDR3 nucleotides are TGTGCCAGCAGCCTGCTGGACAGGGCCACTGAAGCTTTCTTT. Its protein product is CASSLLDRATEAFF.

This rearrangement joins TRBV18 to TRBJ2-7; 7 bases map to TRBD1. This CDR3 contains 19 residues. Germline lookup yields CDR1 KGHSH and CDR2 LQKENI. The junction had 20 bases not matched to a gene; V was cut back by 4 bases and J by 2 bases. The CDR3 DNA sequence: TGTGCCAGCTCACGACAGGGTTTAACGTTAAACCTCGAAGCCTACGAGCAGTACTTC. It codes for CASSRQGLTLNLEAYEQYF.

The chain is built from TRBV9 and TRBJ2-1, with D perhaps matching TRBD1 (5 bases). This CDR3 is built from 15 residues. V dropped 0 bases and J dropped 4 bases, with 11 bases sitting between them. Germline V gene data show CDR1 as SGDLS and CDR2 as YYNGEE. CDR3 nucleotides: TGTGCCAGCAGCGTAGCAGGGTTCCTTTACAATGAGCAGTTCTTC. This encodes CASSVAGFLYNEQFF.

The rearrangement joins TRBV11-2 to TRBJ1-1; the match to TRBD1 covers 7 bases. The CDR3 has 13 residues. The trim removed 5 bases at V and 6 bases at J, leaving 6 bases unmatched. Germline V gene lookup returns CDR1 SGHAT and CDR2 FQNNGV. The DNA for the CDR3 is TGTGCCAGCAGCCTCGACAGGGACGCTGAAGCTTTCTTT. It encodes CASSLDRDAEAFF.

This clone appeared a few times. The V call is TRBV3-1 (or the pseudogene TRBV3-2), the J call TRBJ1-2, with a possible D match to TRBD1 (5 bases). Germline CDR1 reads LGHDT; CDR2 reads YNNKEL (reference sequence). This CDR3 has 15 amino acids. Trimming shortened V by 0 bases and J by 2 bases, and 10 bases separated the two germline ends. The chain's CDR3 is CASSQDLQGNYGYTF. The DNA for the CDR3 is TGTGCCAGCAGCCAAGATCTGCAGGGAAACTATGGCTACACCTTC.

The chain links TRBV7-2 to TRBJ1-3, with a possible D match to TRBD1 (6 bases). This CDR3 is built from 14 residues. Germline assignment: CDR1 SGHTA and CDR2 FQGNSA. Deletions cut 5 bases from V and 3 bases from J, with 11 bases between. CDR3 nucleotide sequence: TGTGCCAGCAGCCTGCGAGGGGGTGGAAACACCATATATTTT. It encodes CASSLRGGGNTIYF.

This chain joins TRBV5-4 and TRBJ1-3, with 11 bases that match TRBD1. Germline V gene lookup returns CDR1 SGHNT and CDR2 YYREEE (reference sequence). This CDR3 has 13 amino acids. J was trimmed by 9 bases and V by 6 bases; bases with no gene match: 5. The DNA of the CDR3 is TGTGCCAGCACTGGGACAGGGGGAGGCACCATATATTTT. Its translation: CASTGTGGGTIYF.

This clone occurred once. The chain combines TRBV10-3 with TRBJ1-2, with D maybe TRBD1 (5 bases). CDR1 and CDR2 from the germline V gene are ENHRY and SYGVKD. The CDR3 is 14 amino acids. V lost 0 bases, J lost 10 bases, and 15 bases lay in between. The chain's CDR3 is CAISESGRGRDYTF. DNA for the CDR3: TGTGCCATCAGTGAGTCGGGGAGGGGAAGGGACTACACCTTC.